The entry that follows covers one T cell receptor beta chain sequence. The antigen is unknown. The data were obtained in a study of T cells after yellow fever vaccination. Study observations and caveats: There was a possibility that FACS-sorted repertoires contained abundant clonotypes contaminating from the bulk population.

Deletions cut 3 bases from V and 7 bases from J, with 16 bases between. CDR3 size: 14 residues. TCRdb processed the 5' RACE reads anew with MiXCR; each CDR3 protein has one entry. In the table there are under 350,000 distinct CDR3 sequences, 4.1% of which are singletons. Material: PBMCs, obtained 5 days after the yellow fever booster vaccination. The TCR was taken from a young man who received the YFV17D yellow fever vaccine. The chain couples TRBV12-3 or TRBV12-4 to TRBJ2-7; D is possibly TRBD2 (5 bases). CDR3 coding DNA: TGTGCCAGCAGTTTGCGGTCCCCACCGGGGGAGCAGTACTTC. Translated: CASSLRSPPGEQYF.